This passage covers 26 T cell receptor beta chains from one sample sequenced in a study of identical twins. TCRdb passed the 5' RACE reads through MiXCR, listing each CDR3 protein once. The sample has approximately 690,000 distinct CDR3 sequences, roughly 6% seen once. The sample comprised naive T cells sorted from blood. These receptors were taken from a man between 18 and 35 years old in good health.

This clonotype was seen a few times. The chain carries TRBV6-2 or TRBV6-3 and TRBJ2-7; the match to TRBD2 covers 11 bases. With V trimmed by 4 bases and J by 6 bases, 8 bases remained unmatched. The CDR3 contains 15 residues. CDR1 is MNHEY, CDR2 SVGEGT, per germline. CDR3 coding DNA: TGTGCCAGCAGTTTGACTAGCGGGACGGGGGGCGAGCAGTACTTC. It is translated as CASSLTSGTGGEQYF.

The V and J genes are TRBV4-1 and TRBJ2-2; 10 nucleotides align to TRBD2. V gave up 0 bases and J gave up 6 bases; unmatched junction bases: 13. This CDR3 has 19 amino acids. CDR1 and CDR2 from the germline V gene are MGHRA and YSYEKL. The CDR3 loop is CASSQDRVPAGGPPGELFF. For the CDR3, the DNA is TGCGCCAGCAGCCAAGATCGGGTGCCAGCGGGAGGGCCCCCCGGGGAGCTGTTTTTT.

This clonotype has a count of ten or more. This sequence joins TRBV28 and TRBJ2-1; no firm D call. This CDR3 comprises 15 residues. The ends were cut back, 2 bases at V and 0 bases at J, with 8 bases in the middle. The germline gives CDR1 MDHEN, CDR2 SYDVKM. This CDR3 is CASSLRQISYNEQFF. CDR3 DNA sequence: TGTGCCAGCAGTTTACGGCAAATCTCCTACAATGAGCAGTTCTTC.

The chain recombines TRBV19 with TRBJ1-4; no firm D call. With 4 bases removed from V and 0 bases from J, the gap between germline ends came to 15 bases. In germline, CDR1 is LNHDA, CDR2 SQIVND (reference sequence). CDR3 length: 17 residues. CDR3: CASSTQTDPTTNEKLFF. The CDR3 bases are TGTGCCAGTAGTACGCAGACGGATCCGACAACTAATGAAAAACTGTTTTTT.

This clonotype was counted many times. The genes are TRBV20-1 and TRBJ1-1; TRBD1 might be the D (5 bases). The CDR3 contains 11 residues. The germline V gene has CDR1 DFQATT and CDR2 SNEGSKA (reference sequence). Trimming cost V 3 bases and J 3 bases, with 5 bases left between them. The CDR3 loop is CSARGDTEAFF. The CDR3 nucleotides are TGCAGTGCTAGGGGGGACACTGAAGCTTTCTTT.

J is TRBJ2-1 and V is TRBV5-6; D is ambiguous. Germline CDR1 reads SGHDT; CDR2 reads YYEEEE. Deletions cut 1 base from V and 10 bases from J, with 12 bases between. The CDR3 is 13 amino acids. This CDR3 is CASSLISSSEQFF. CDR3 bases: TGTGCCAGCAGCTTGATTAGCTCCTCGGAGCAGTTCTTC.

In DNA, the CDR3 is TGTGCCAGTATCCCCCCCGGGGAGCAGTACGTC. This gives the protein CASIPPGEQYV. The J gene is TRBJ2-7, the V gene TRBV19; D gene ambiguous. The CDR3 contains 11 residues. V gave up 7 bases and J gave up 7 bases, with 11 bases separating them. Germline V gene sequence: CDR1 LNHDA, CDR2 SQIVND (reference sequence).

This clonotype was seen more than once but under ten times. The V and J genes are TRBV6-5 and TRBJ2-5, with 7 bases aligning to TRBD2. Germline V CDR1 and CDR2: MNHEY, SVGAGI. The V and J ends lost 0 bases and 1 base, in that order; junction bases with no gene match: 5. CDR3 length: 16 residues. DNA of the CDR3: TGTGCCAGCAGTTACTCCGAGCGGGATCTCCAAGAGACCCAGTACTTC. Protein: CASSYSERDLQETQYF.

At least ten counts were recorded for this clonotype. The chain carries TRBV6-1 and TRBJ2-7, with D perhaps matching TRBD2 (5 bases). Trimming took 6 bases from V and 4 from J, leaving 19 bases between them. Germline CDR1 reads MNHNS; CDR2 reads SASEGT. This CDR3 comprises 15 residues. The CDR3 DNA is TGTGCCAGCAGGGTGAAGATAGCGACGGGGTACGAGCAGTACGTC. The encoded protein is CASRVKIATGYEQYV.

The gene calls are TRBV10-3 and TRBJ2-1; D is perhaps TRBD1 or TRBD2 (6 bases each). The CDR3 runs to 14 residues. Trimming removed 10 bases at V and 4 bases at J, with 17 bases between. From germline, CDR1 is ENHRY and CDR2 SYGVKD. CDR3 sequence: CATQGGTTYNEQFF. CDR3 coding DNA: TGTGCCACCCAAGGGGGGACGACTTACAATGAGCAGTTCTTC.

This chain uses TRBV5-1 with TRBJ2-2; a weak D match, TRBD1 (7 bases). The CDR3 loop spans 15 amino acids. Trimming removed 3 bases at V and 11 bases at J, with 20 bases between. The germline V gene has CDR1 SGHRS and CDR2 YFSETQ. Written as DNA, the CDR3 is TGCGCCAGCAGCTCGGGACTGACAGGGAGGCTAGAGCTGTTTTTT. Its protein is CASSSGLTGRLELFF.

This clonotype was seen more than once but under ten times. DNA of the CDR3: TGTGCCAGCAGGAGTGAATGGGCAGGGCCTGGGGCCAACGTCCTGACTTTC. Its protein is CASRSEWAGPGANVLTF. The rearrangement uses TRBV6-2 or TRBV6-3 and TRBJ2-6; D might be TRBD1 (5 bases). Germline CDR1 is MNHEY and CDR2 is SVGEGT. The V end lost 6 bases, the J end lost 2 bases, and 17 bases lay between the germline ends. The CDR3 consists of 17 residues.

This clonotype was observed at least ten times. The chain links TRBV25-1 to TRBJ2-3; TRBD2 agrees at 12 bases. With 1 base clipped from V and 4 bases from J, the junction kept 6 bases outside the gene matches. This CDR3 is built from 17 residues. Germline V gene lookup returns CDR1 MGHDK and CDR2 SYGVNS. The CDR3 here is CASSEWSLAGGSDTQYF. CDR3 DNA sequence: TGTGCCAGCAGTGAATGGTCACTAGCGGGAGGTTCAGATACGCAGTATTTT.

The gene calls are TRBV5-1 and TRBJ1-5; D not certain. Germline CDR1 is SGHRS and CDR2 is YFSETQ. The CDR3 is 11 residues long. Trimming shortened V by 5 bases and J by 12 bases, and 12 bases separated the two germline ends. DNA of the CDR3: TGCGCCAGCAGGCCTGACGGGCGCCAGCATTTT. It encodes CASRPDGRQHF.

This clonotype has a count of ten or more. The chain recombines TRBV29-1 with TRBJ2-1, with D perhaps TRBD1 (6 bases). V was trimmed by 5 bases and J by 3 bases, leaving 14 bases between them. Germline values: CDR1 SQVTM, CDR2 ANQGSEA. This CDR3 is 14 amino acids long. The CDR3 protein is CSVKTTGDYNEQFF. The CDR3 nucleotides are TGCAGCGTTAAAACGACAGGCGACTACAATGAGCAGTTCTTC.

The chain carries TRBV14 and TRBJ1-1, with D uncertain. V gave up 6 bases and J gave up 6 bases, with 14 bases separating them. The CDR3 has 13 amino acids. Germline V gene data show CDR1 as SGHDN and CDR2 as FVKESK. The CDR3 bases are TGTGCCAGCAGAGGCGCGGGAAGGGCTGAAGCTTTCTTT. It codes for CASRGAGRAEAFF.

This clonotype was seen a few times. The chain employs TRBV7-2 and TRBJ2-1; possible D gene TRBD2, 6 bases. The V gene's germline CDR1 is SGHTA and CDR2 FQGNSA. CDR3 length equals 15 residues. V was clipped by 6 bases and J by 2 bases, with 14 bases between them. The CDR3 protein is CASRSTGDPYNEQFF. The CDR3 coding sequence is TGTGCCAGCAGATCTACGGGGGACCCCTACAATGAGCAGTTCTTC.

This clonotype occurred many times. The gene calls are TRBV7-7 and TRBJ2-1; D not resolved. The CDR3 sequence is 11 residues long. Germline loops: CDR1 SSHAT, CDR2 FNYEAQ (reference sequence). Trimming cost V 11 bases and J 6 bases, with 11 bases left between them. The CDR3 DNA is TGTGCCGTTCACCGGAGCAATGAGCAGTTCTTC. Translating it yields CAVHRSNEQFF.

The V gene is TRBV7-9, the J gene TRBJ2-1; 8 bases agree with TRBD2. The CDR3 consists of 17 residues. Unmatched junction bases numbered 9, after V lost 5 bases and J lost 0 bases. Germline V gene data show CDR1 as SEHNR and CDR2 as FQNEAQ (reference sequence). CDR3 nucleotides: TGTGCCAGCAGCCCGGTGGTAGCGGGAAGCTCCTACAATGAGCAGTTCTTC. The encoded protein is CASSPVVAGSSYNEQFF.

The rearrangement links TRBV20-1 to TRBJ2-6; 7 nucleotides agree with TRBD1. Germline CDR1 reads DFQATT; CDR2 reads SNEGSKA (reference sequence). J lost 4 bases, V lost 3 bases, and 6 bases had no gene match. The CDR3 consists of 15 residues. CDR3 DNA sequence: TGCAGTGCTAGTATGGGACAGACGGGGGCCAACGTCCTGACTTTC. Its translation is CSASMGQTGANVLTF.

In its sample, this clonotype was seen many times. V and J are TRBV5-6 and TRBJ2-7, with 11 bases matching TRBD2. The CDR3 has 15 amino acids. V gave up 4 bases and J gave up 2 bases; unmatched junction bases: 5. Germline V CDR1 and CDR2: SGHDT, YYEEEE. In DNA form, the CDR3 reads TGTGCCAGCAGCGTATTAGCGGGGGGGACCTACGAGCAGTACGTC. Residues: CASSVLAGGTYEQYV.

The sample holds many counts of this clonotype. The chain uses TRBV5-1 and TRBJ2-2; TRBD2 is a possible D gene (6 bases). V dropped 0 bases and J dropped 0 bases, with 15 bases sitting between them. The germline V gene encodes CDR1 SGHRS and CDR2 YFSETQ. The CDR3 contains 18 residues. In nucleotides, the CDR3 is TGCGCCAGCAGCTTGGTGTCCCGGGGAGGCGCGAACACCGGGGAGCTGTTTTTT. Encoded protein: CASSLVSRGGANTGELFF.

This clonotype was observed at least ten times. The chain carries TRBV5-1 and TRBJ1-2; D not certain. V shed 0 bases and J shed 3 bases, with 9 bases lying between them. CDR3 length equals 14 residues. Looked up from germline, CDR1 is SGHRS and CDR2 is YFSETQ. The CDR3 protein is CASSLVRVDYGYTF. The DNA for the CDR3 is TGCGCCAGCAGCTTGGTGAGGGTAGACTATGGCTACACCTTC.

This clonotype was seen ten or more times. The chain has TRBV12-3 or TRBV12-4 and TRBJ2-3, with D tentatively TRBD1 (6 bases). The CDR3 totals 16 residues. Trimming shortened V by 6 bases and J by 0 bases, and 16 bases separated the two germline ends. The CDR3 sequence is CASSEQGVPSTDTQYF. The CDR3 bases are TGTGCCAGCAGCGAACAGGGAGTTCCTAGCACAGATACGCAGTATTTT.

The V gene is TRBV11-3, the J gene TRBJ1-6; D unresolved. There are 15 residues in the CDR3. Deletions cut 1 base from V and 10 bases from J, with 14 bases between. Germline CDR1 and CDR2: SGHNT and YENEEA. The chain's CDR3 is CASSLGTAMGSPLHF. CDR3 nucleotides: TGTGCCAGCAGCTTAGGGACGGCGATGGGGTCACCCCTCCACTTT.

This clonotype appeared many times. The genes are TRBV7-2 and TRBJ2-7; tentatively, D is TRBD2 (5 bases). The CDR3 covers 12 residues. V shed 4 bases and J shed 7 bases, with 11 bases lying between them. Germline V gene lookup returns CDR1 SGHTA and CDR2 FQGNSA. CDR3 bases: TGTGCCAGCAGCTCACCGGCGGGTGAGCAGTACTTC. It is translated as CASSSPAGEQYF.